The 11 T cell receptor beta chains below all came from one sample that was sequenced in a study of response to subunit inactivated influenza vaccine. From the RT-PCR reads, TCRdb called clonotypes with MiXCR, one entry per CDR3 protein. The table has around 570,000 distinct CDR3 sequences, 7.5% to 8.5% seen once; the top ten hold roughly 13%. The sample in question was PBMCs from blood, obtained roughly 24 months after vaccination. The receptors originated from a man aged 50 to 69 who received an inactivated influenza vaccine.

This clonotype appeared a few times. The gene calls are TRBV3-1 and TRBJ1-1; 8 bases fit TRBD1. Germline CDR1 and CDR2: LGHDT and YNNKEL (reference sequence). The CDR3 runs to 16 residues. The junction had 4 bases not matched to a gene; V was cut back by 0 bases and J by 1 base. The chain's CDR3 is CASSQDGTGGNTEAFF. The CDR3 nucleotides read TGTGCCAGCAGCCAAGATGGGACAGGCGGGAACACTGAAGCTTTCTTT.

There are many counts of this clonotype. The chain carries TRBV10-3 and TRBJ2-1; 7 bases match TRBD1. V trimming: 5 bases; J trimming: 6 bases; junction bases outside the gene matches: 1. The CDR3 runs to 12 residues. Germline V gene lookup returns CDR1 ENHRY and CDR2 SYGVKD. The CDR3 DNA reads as TGTGCCATCAGTACAGGGGCCAATGAGCAGTTCTTC. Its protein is CAISTGANEQFF.

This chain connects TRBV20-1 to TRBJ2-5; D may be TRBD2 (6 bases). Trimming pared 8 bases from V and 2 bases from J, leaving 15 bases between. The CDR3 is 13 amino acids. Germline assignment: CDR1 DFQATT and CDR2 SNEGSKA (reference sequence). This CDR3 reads CSIFGGKQETQYF. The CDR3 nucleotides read TGCAGTATATTTGGGGGGAAACAAGAGACCCAGTACTTC.

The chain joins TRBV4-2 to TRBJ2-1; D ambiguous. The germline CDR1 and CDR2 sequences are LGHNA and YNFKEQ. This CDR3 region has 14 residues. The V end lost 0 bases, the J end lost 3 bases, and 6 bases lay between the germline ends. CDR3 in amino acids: CASSQEKFYNEQFF. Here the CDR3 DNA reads TGTGCCAGCAGCCAAGAAAAGTTCTACAATGAGCAGTTCTTC.

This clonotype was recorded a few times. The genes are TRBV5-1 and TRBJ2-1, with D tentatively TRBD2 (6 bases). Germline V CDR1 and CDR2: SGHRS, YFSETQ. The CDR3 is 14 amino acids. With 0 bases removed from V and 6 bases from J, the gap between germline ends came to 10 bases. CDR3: CASSLEAGSNEQFF. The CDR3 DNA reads TGCGCCAGCAGCTTGGAGGCCGGGAGCAATGAGCAGTTCTTC. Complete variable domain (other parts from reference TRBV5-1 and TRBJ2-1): KAGVTQTPRYLIKTRGQQVTLSCSPISGHRSVSWYQQTPGQGLQFLFEYFSETQRNKGNFPGRFSGRQFSNSRSEMNVSTLELGDSALYLCASSLEAGSNEQFFGPGTRLTVL.

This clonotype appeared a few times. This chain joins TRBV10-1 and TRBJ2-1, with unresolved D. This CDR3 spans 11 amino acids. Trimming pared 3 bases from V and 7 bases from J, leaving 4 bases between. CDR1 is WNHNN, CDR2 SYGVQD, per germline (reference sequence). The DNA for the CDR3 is TGCGCCAGCAGTGATGGTAATGAGCAGTTCTTC. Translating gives CASSDGNEQFF.

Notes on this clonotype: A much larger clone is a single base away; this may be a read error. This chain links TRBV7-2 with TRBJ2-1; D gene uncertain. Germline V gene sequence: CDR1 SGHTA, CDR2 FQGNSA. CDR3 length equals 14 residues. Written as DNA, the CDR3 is TGTGCCTGCAGCTCTTATGGGCAATACAATGAGCAGTTCTTC. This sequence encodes CACSSYGQYNEQFF.

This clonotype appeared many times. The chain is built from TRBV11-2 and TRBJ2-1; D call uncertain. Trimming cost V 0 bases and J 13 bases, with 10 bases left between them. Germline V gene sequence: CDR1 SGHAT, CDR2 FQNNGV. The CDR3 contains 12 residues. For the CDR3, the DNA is TGTGCCAGCAGCTTAGATCGGGCCCACCAGTTCTTC. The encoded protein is CASSLDRAHQFF.

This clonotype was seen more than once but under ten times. The CDR3, as DNA: TGCAGCTTCTACTCCGACGGCTACGAGCAGTACTTC. The encoded protein is CSFYSDGYEQYF. The chain joins TRBV29-1 to TRBJ2-7; D call uncertain. The ends were cut back, 8 bases at V and 3 bases at J, with 14 bases in the middle. Germline-derived CDR1 and CDR2 are SQVTM and ANQGSEA. The CDR3 is made up of 12 amino acids.

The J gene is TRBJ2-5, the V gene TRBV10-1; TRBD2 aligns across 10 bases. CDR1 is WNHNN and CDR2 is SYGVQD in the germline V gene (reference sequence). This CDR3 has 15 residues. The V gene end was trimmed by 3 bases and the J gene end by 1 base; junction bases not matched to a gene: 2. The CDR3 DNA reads TGCGCCAGCAGTGAAGTAGCGGGGGGCCAAGAGACCCAGTACTTC. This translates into CASSEVAGGQETQYF.

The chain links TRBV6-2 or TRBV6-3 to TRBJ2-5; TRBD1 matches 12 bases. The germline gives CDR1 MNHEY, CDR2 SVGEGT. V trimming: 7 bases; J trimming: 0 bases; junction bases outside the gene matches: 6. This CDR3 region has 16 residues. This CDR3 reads CASIPGQGAYQETQYF. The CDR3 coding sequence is TGTGCCAGCATCCCGGGACAGGGGGCTTACCAAGAGACCCAGTACTTC.